These 5 T cell receptor beta chains originate from one sample sequenced in a study of T cell responses to AZD1222 COVID-19 vaccine. Generated by immunoSEQ multiplex PCR, the TCRdb table keeps only in-frame clones and is missing some. The sample lists over 150,000 clones, 90% occurring once. Specimen: peripheral blood, collected on day 0 of AZD1222 vaccination. The receptors shown here come from an adult in good health.

The chain has TRBV5-1 and TRBJ1-3; tentatively, D is TRBD1 (6 bases). CDR3 length: 14 residues. Germline V gives CDR1 SGHRS, CDR2 YFSETQ. The V and J ends lost 3 bases and 2 bases respectively, with 9 bases between them. CDR3 amino acids: CASSWDTPGNTIYF. The CDR3, as DNA: TGCGCCAGCAGCTGGGACACGCCTGGAAACACCATATATTTT.

V usage is TRBV7-2 and J usage is TRBJ2-1; D gene unclear. CDR1 SGHTA and CDR2 FQGNSA come from the germline V gene. Trimming cost V 4 bases and J 9 bases, with 16 bases left between them. CDR3 length equals 14 residues. DNA of the CDR3: TGTGCCAGCAGCTCAATGCCCCCTTGGGGTGAGCAGTTCTTC. Its protein is CASSSMPPWGEQFF.

This clone appeared once. The J gene is TRBJ2-2, the V gene TRBV7-2; possibly TRBD2 for D (5 bases). There are 13 residues in the CDR3. Trimming shortened V by 11 bases and J by 0 bases, and 10 bases separated the two germline ends. Germline CDR1 is SGHTA and CDR2 is FQGNSA. CDR3 residues: CAAGVTNTGELFF. As DNA, the CDR3 is TGTGCCGCCGGGGTTACGAACACCGGGGAGCTGTTTTTT.

The chain recombines TRBV6-2 or TRBV6-3 with TRBJ2-7; 8 bases are shared with TRBD1. V dropped 6 bases and J dropped 9; count of bases not matched to a gene: 7. The CDR3 runs 12 residues. From germline, CDR1 is MNHEY and CDR2 SVGEGT. The chain's CDR3 is CASSFTTGGQYF. The CDR3 nucleotides read TGTGCCAGCAGCTTTACTACAGGGGGGCAGTACTTC.

As concerns this clone: The identical CDR3 is also encoded by other nucleotide sequences in the sample. This rearrangement joins TRBV18 to TRBJ1-4, with 8 nucleotides matching TRBD1. Germline V gene data show CDR1 as KGHSH and CDR2 as LQKENI. The trim removed 6 bases at V and 7 bases at J, leaving 4 bases unmatched. The CDR3 has 13 amino acids. CDR3 region: CASSPGQGEKLFF. DNA of the CDR3: TGTGCCAGCTCTCCCGGACAGGGTGAAAAACTGTTTTTT.